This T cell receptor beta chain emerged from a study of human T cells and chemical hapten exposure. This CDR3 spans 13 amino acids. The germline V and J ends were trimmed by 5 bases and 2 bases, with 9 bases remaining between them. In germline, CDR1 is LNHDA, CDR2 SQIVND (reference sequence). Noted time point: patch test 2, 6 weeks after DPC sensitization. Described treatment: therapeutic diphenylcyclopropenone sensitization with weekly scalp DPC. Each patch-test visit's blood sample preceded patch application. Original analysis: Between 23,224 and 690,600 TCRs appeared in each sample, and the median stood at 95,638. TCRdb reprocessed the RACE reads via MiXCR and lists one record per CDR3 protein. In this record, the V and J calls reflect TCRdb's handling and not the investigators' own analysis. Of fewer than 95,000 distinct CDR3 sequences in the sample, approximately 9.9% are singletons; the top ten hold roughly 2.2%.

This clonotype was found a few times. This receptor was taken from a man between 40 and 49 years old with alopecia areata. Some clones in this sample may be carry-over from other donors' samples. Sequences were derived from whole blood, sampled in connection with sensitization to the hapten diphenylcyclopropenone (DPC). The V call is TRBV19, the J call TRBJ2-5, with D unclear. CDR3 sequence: CASSLYRQETQYF. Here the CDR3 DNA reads TGTGCCAGTAGTCTGTACAGACAAGAGACCCAGTACTTC.